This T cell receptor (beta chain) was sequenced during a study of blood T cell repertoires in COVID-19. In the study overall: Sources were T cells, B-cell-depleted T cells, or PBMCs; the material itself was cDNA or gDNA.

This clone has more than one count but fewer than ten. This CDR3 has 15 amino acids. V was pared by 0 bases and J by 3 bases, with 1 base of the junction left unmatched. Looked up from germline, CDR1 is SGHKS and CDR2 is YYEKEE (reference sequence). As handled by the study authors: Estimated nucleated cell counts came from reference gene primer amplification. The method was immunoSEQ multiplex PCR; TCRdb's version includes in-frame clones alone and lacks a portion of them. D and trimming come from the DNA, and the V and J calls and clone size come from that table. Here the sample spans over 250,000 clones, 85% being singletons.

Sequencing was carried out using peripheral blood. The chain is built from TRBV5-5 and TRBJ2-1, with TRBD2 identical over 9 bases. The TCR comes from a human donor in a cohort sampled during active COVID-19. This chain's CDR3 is CASSLGTSDYNEQFF. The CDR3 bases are TGTGCCAGCAGCTTGGGGACTAGCGACTACAATGAGCAGTTCTTC.